Presented here are 20 T cell receptor beta chains from one specimen sequenced in a study of molecular identifiers for immune sequencing clone quantification. A single record per CDR3 protein comes from TCRdb applying MiXCR to the PCR reads. The sample shows over 550,000 distinct CDR3 sequences, 25% of them seen only once. Sample: naive CD8+ T cells from blood, with Jurkat cell RNA spiked in. Sample subset: FACS-sorted CD8+CD4-CCR7+CD45RA+ naive T cells. The receptors stem from a human donor in good health. Some libraries in this study had Jurkat cell RNA spiked in.

The V gene is TRBV4-1, the J gene TRBJ2-7; D is perhaps TRBD2 (6 bases). Germline assignment: CDR1 MGHRA and CDR2 YSYEKL. The CDR3 totals 15 residues. The V gene lost 2 bases and the J gene lost 2 bases, with 13 bases spanning the gap. The CDR3 region is CASSQRRADPYEQYF. The CDR3 nucleotides are TGCGCCAGCAGCCAAAGGAGGGCGGATCCCTACGAGCAGTACTTC.

This clonotype was counted between two and nine times. The gene calls are TRBV15 and TRBJ1-4; D not certain. V was clipped by 0 bases and J by 8 bases, with 13 bases between them. Germline CDR1 reads LNHNV; CDR2 reads YYDKDF (reference sequence). The CDR3 extends over 15 amino acids. The CDR3 region is CATSRDVQVGEKLFF. In DNA, the CDR3 is TGTGCCACCAGCAGAGATGTCCAGGTCGGCGAAAAACTGTTTTTT.

This clonotype has just a few counts. V and J are TRBV7-2 and TRBJ1-5, with no clear D. V lost 4 bases and J lost 6, with 10 bases in between. The CDR3 is made up of 13 amino acids. CDR1 SGHTA and CDR2 FQGNSA come from the germline V gene. The CDR3 region has the DNA TGTGCCAGCAGCTCTGCAGGAGGTCAGCCCCAGCATTTT. This gives the protein CASSSAGGQPQHF.

The table lists this clonotype with many counts. The chain employs TRBV3-1 and TRBJ2-2; no firm D call. V lost 0 bases and J lost 5, with 7 bases in between. Per germline, CDR1 LGHDT and CDR2 YNNKEL (reference sequence). CDR3 length equals 14 residues. Here the CDR3 reads CASSQDVGTGELFF. As DNA, the CDR3 is TGTGCCAGCAGCCAAGACGTGGGAACCGGGGAGCTGTTTTTT.

This clonotype was seen more than once but under ten times. The chain links TRBV12-2 to TRBJ2-7; the DNA was not compared with TRBD2, the D call given in the table. TRBV12-2 is marked as a pseudogene. This CDR3 has 18 amino acids. CDR3 sequence reads: CASRSKGTSGSGLYEQYF. CDR3 coding DNA: TGTGCAAGTCGCTCTAAAGGGACTAGCGGGAGTGGGCTCTACGAGCAGTACTTC.

This clonotype was seen once. Since a much larger clone is just one base distant, this may be a read error. The CDR3 ends on some other residue instead of the conserved phenylalanine or tryptophan, so this is likely a read error. The chain uses TRBV6-5 and TRBJ2-5; the D gene is possibly TRBD2 (7 bases). V lost 0 bases and J 1 base, leaving 15 bases between the germline ends. Germline V gene lookup returns CDR1 MNHEY and CDR2 SVGAGI. The CDR3 totals 17 residues. DNA of the CDR3: TGTGCCAGCAGTTACTCAGGCAGGGGACTAATCCAAGAGACCCAGTACTCC. Its translation is CASSYSGRGLIQETQYS.

The table lists this clonotype with a few counts. The rearrangement uses TRBV5-4 and TRBJ1-3, with a weak D call TRBD1 (6 bases). Trimming shortened V by 3 bases and J by 0 bases, and 13 bases separated the two germline ends. This CDR3 has 16 amino acids. Germline V gives CDR1 SGHNT, CDR2 YYREEE (reference sequence). CDR3 amino acids: CASSYQQGFSGNTIYF. Written as DNA, the CDR3 is TGTGCCAGCAGCTATCAACAGGGCTTCTCTGGAAACACCATATATTTT.

This clonotype has ten or more counts. The chain carries TRBV6-1 and TRBJ2-7, with 7 bases fitting TRBD1. The CDR3 length is 14 residues. V lost 6 bases, J lost 2 bases, and 7 bases stayed unmatched. Germline V gene lookup returns CDR1 MNHNS and CDR2 SASEGT. CDR3 DNA sequence: TGTGCCAGCAGGGAGACAGGGCTAACCTACGAGCAGTACTTC. Amino acid sequence: CASRETGLTYEQYF.

This clonotype was observed a few times. The genes are TRBV6-5 and TRBJ2-7; possibly TRBD2 for D (6 bases). This CDR3 is 13 amino acids long. Looked up from germline, CDR1 is MNHEY and CDR2 is SVGAGI. Trimming stripped 7 bases from V and 5 bases from J, with 15 bases between. The CDR3 sequence: CASNPGGLHEQYF. CDR3 DNA: TGTGCCAGCAACCCCGGAGGGTTGCACGAGCAGTACTTC.

The genes are TRBV20-1 and TRBJ2-3, with a tentative D call TRBD2 (5 bases). V shed 5 bases and J shed 1 base, with 16 bases lying between them. Germline-derived CDR1 and CDR2 are DFQATT and SNEGSKA (reference sequence). CDR3 size: 15 residues. CDR3 region: CSAYGMLARTDTQYF. In nucleotides, the CDR3 is TGCAGTGCTTACGGGATGCTAGCCCGCACAGATACGCAGTATTTT.

The chain carries TRBV4-1 and TRBJ1-1; D perhaps matches TRBD1 (5 bases). The CDR3 has 16 amino acids. Germline CDR1 is MGHRA and CDR2 is YSYEKL. The V end lost 0 bases, the J end lost 5 bases, and 16 bases lay between the germline ends. The CDR3 nucleotides read TGCGCCAGCAGCCAAGAAGGTGGTTTGGGGGTGACTGAAGCTTTCTTT. Protein sequence: CASSQEGGLGVTEAFF.

The sample holds a few counts of this clonotype. This chain joins TRBV7-2 and TRBJ1-6, with D unresolved. Trimming removed 1 base from V and 0 bases from J, with 10 bases in between. CDR1 is SGHTA, CDR2 FQGNSA, per germline. This CDR3 spans 17 amino acids. The CDR3 here is CASSLDVRFSYNSPLHF. CDR3 coding DNA: TGTGCCAGCAGCTTAGATGTACGGTTCTCCTATAATTCACCCCTCCACTTT.

Worth noting for this clonotype: Since a much larger clone is just one base distant, this may be a read error. This chain joins TRBV20-1 and TRBJ1-1, with D uncertain. The CDR3 covers 14 residues. Germline values: CDR1 DFQATT, CDR2 SNEGSKA (reference sequence). The chain's CDR3 is CNARTPGAITEAFF. DNA for the CDR3: TGCAATGCTAGAACCCCGGGAGCTATCACTGAAGCTTTCTTT.

A word on this clonotype: A much larger clone differs from this one at a single base, so this may be a read error. The V call is TRBV4-3, the J call TRBJ2-7; perhaps D is TRBD1 or TRBD2 (5 bases each). The germline CDR1 and CDR2 sequences are LGHNA and YSLEER. This CDR3 has 14 amino acids. CDR3 loop: CASSHGVGAAEQCF. The DNA of the CDR3 is TGCGCCAGCAGCCACGGGGTAGGGGCGGCTGAGCAGTGCTTC.

This clonotype was recorded only once. It may be a read error: a sequence one base away is much more abundant. The rearrangement joins TRBV7-2 to TRBJ2-1; D may be TRBD1 (5 bases). V dropped 4 bases and J dropped 7 bases, with 17 bases sitting between them. This CDR3 contains 15 residues. Germline loops: CDR1 SGHTA, CDR2 FQGNSA. The CDR3 region is CASSSWTRDWNEQFF. The CDR3 region has the DNA TGTGCCAGCAGCTCCTGGACAAGGGATTGGAATGAGCAGTTCTTC.

The J gene is TRBJ2-1, the V gene TRBV7-6; the D gene is possibly TRBD2 (7 bases). Germline assignment: CDR1 SGHVS and CDR2 FNYEAQ. The CDR3 is 11 amino acids. V shed 1 base and J shed 16 bases, with 11 bases lying between them. The CDR3 DNA reads as TGTGCCAGCAGCTTAGAGGGGGGGCTATTCTTC. It is translated as CASSLEGGLFF.

Of note for this clonotype: It may be a read error: a sequence one base away is much more abundant. The missing conserved phenylalanine or tryptophan at the end of this CDR3 makes a read error likely. V gene TRBV24-1 combines with J gene TRBJ2-1; unclear D gene. V gave up 0 bases and J gave up 5 bases, with 4 bases separating them. This CDR3 spans 13 amino acids. Germline CDR1 and CDR2: KGHDR and SFDVKD. The CDR3 region has the DNA TGTGCCACCAGTGATTTGCAAAACAATGAGCAGTTCTCC. Its protein product is CATSDLQNNEQFS.

This clonotype was picked up many times. V and J are TRBV7-2 and TRBJ2-7; TRBD1 is a possible D gene (5 bases). The CDR3 runs 16 residues. Germline loops: CDR1 SGHTA, CDR2 FQGNSA. V was cut by 1 base and J by 0 bases, with 13 bases left in between. CDR3 protein: CASSLGVQASSYEQYF. CDR3 nucleotide sequence: TGTGCCAGCAGCTTAGGTGTACAGGCGAGCTCCTACGAGCAGTACTTC.

In this sample, this clonotype turned up a few times. The chain has TRBV4-1 and TRBJ2-1; TRBD1 aligns across 8 bases. Losses at the gene ends were 3 bases for V and 1 base for J; bases not matched to a gene: 2. Germline lookup yields CDR1 MGHRA and CDR2 YSYEKL. The CDR3 totals 15 residues. CDR3 nucleotide sequence: TGCGCCAGCAGCCAGAGACAGGGGTCCTACAATGAGCAGTTCTTC. Protein: CASSQRQGSYNEQFF.

In its sample, this clonotype was seen a few times. The CDR3 DNA is TGTGCCAGCAGAGGGCGGAGGGGAGACCAAGATACGCAGTATTTT. Amino acids: CASRGRRGDQDTQYF. The chain couples TRBV5-8 to TRBJ2-3; the D gene is possibly TRBD2 (6 bases). The CDR3 loop spans 15 amino acids. The V and J ends lost 5 bases and 5 bases respectively, with 18 bases between them. The germline gives CDR1 SGHTS, CDR2 YDEGEE.